Listed here are 24 T cell receptor beta chains from one sample, sequenced in a study of blood T cell dynamics during melanoma immunotherapy (dated by TCRdb to the early 2020s). Libraries were prepared through the immunoSEQ multiplex PCR assay. Drawn from immuneACCESS, this table holds only the in-frame rearrangements with V and J called that TCRdb kept. Clones are partly lost; checked studies trace under half to an unresolved V gene and leave the rest unexplained. The sample table records approximately 15,000 clones; about 80% of these occur just once. The top ten clones comprise under 9% of the sample. This sample's time point label indicates: pre-treatment baseline. This sample comprised blood, obtained from a patient treated with checkpoint blockade. Receptors were obtained from a human donor with melanoma.

This clone was seen just once. V and J are TRBV27 and TRBJ2-2, with D perhaps TRBD2 (5 bases). The CDR3 has 16 residues. The V gene's germline CDR1 is MNHEY and CDR2 SMNVEV (reference sequence). V was cut by 3 bases and J by 0 bases, with 11 bases left in between. The CDR3 protein is CASSFIGRANTGELFF. The DNA for the CDR3 is TGTGCCAGCAGTTTCATAGGGAGAGCGAACACCGGGGAGCTGTTTTTT.

This clone appeared a single time. The chain joins TRBV4-3 to TRBJ2-3; 12 bases agree with TRBD2. The V segment lost 1 base and the J segment 7 bases; nucleotides outside the gene matches: 6. Per germline, CDR1 LGHNA and CDR2 YSLEER. The CDR3 covers 16 residues. CDR3 DNA sequence: TGCGCCAGCAGCCAAGGACAGACTAGCGGGAGTTATACGCAGTATTTT. Amino acids: CASSQGQTSGSYTQYF.

The V gene is TRBV11-3, the J gene TRBJ2-2; D gene ambiguous. With 2 bases removed from V and 5 bases from J, the gap between germline ends came to 6 bases. The CDR3 loop spans 13 amino acids. Germline-derived CDR1 and CDR2 are SGHNT and YENEEA. The CDR3 DNA sequence: TGTGCCAGCAGCTTAAGAACTACCGGGGAGCTGTTTTTT. Encoded protein: CASSLRTTGELFF.

This chain links TRBV6-5 with TRBJ1-4; 11 nucleotides agree with TRBD1. Germline-derived CDR1 and CDR2 are MNHEY and SVGAGI. V lost 7 bases, J lost 8 bases, and 6 bases stayed unmatched. CDR3 length equals 14 residues. The CDR3 loop is CASKGGTGGEKLFF. DNA for the CDR3: TGTGCCAGCAAGGGAGGGACAGGGGGGGAAAAACTGTTTTTT.

The chain has TRBV5-4 and TRBJ2-7; the match to TRBD2 covers 12 bases. With 4 bases clipped from V and 5 bases from J, the junction kept 13 bases outside the gene matches. CDR3 size: 17 residues. Germline CDR1 is SGHNT and CDR2 is YYREEE (reference sequence). CDR3 amino acids: CASSAGGRLAGVNEQYF. The CDR3 bases are TGTGCCAGCAGCGCTGGGGGGAGACTAGCGGGAGTTAACGAGCAGTACTTC.

V gene TRBV6-6 combines with J gene TRBJ2-2; 8 bases agree with TRBD1. This CDR3 comprises 15 residues. With 6 bases clipped from V and 4 bases from J, the junction kept 7 bases outside the gene matches. Germline assignment: CDR1 MNHNY and CDR2 SVGAGI (reference sequence). CDR3 sequence reads: CASRPGQGVTGELFF. Written as DNA, the CDR3 is TGTGCCAGCAGACCCGGACAGGGAGTCACCGGGGAGCTGTTTTTT.

The J gene is TRBJ2-7, the V gene TRBV18; D is undetermined. V dropped 1 base and J dropped 6 bases, with 7 bases sitting between them. CDR1 and CDR2 from the germline V gene are KGHSH and LQKENI. CDR3 length equals 12 residues. CDR3 DNA: TGTGCCAGCTCACCACAGGGTGGCGAGCAGTACTTC. Translation: CASSPQGGEQYF.

The V and J genes are TRBV6-1 and TRBJ1-4, with D possibly matching TRBD1 (5 bases). The CDR3 is made up of 14 amino acids. CDR1 is MNHNS and CDR2 is SASEGT in the germline V gene. Between the trimmed V and J ends, which lost 8 bases and 2 bases, there was a span of 12 bases. CDR3 in amino acids: CASGRGTTNEKLFF. The CDR3 DNA follows: TGTGCCAGCGGAAGGGGAACGACTAATGAAAAACTGTTTTTT.

The chain combines TRBV18 with TRBJ1-5; D remains unclear. The germline V and J ends were trimmed by 5 bases and 4 bases, with 12 bases remaining between them. Germline loops: CDR1 KGHSH, CDR2 LQKENI. The CDR3 loop spans 14 amino acids. This chain's CDR3 is CASSGSADNQPQHF. The CDR3 bases are TGTGCCAGCTCAGGTAGTGCGGATAATCAGCCCCAGCATTTT.

This chain joins TRBV9 and TRBJ2-3, with 7 bases aligning to TRBD1. Germline V gives CDR1 SGDLS, CDR2 YYNGEE. The V and J ends lost 4 bases and 1 base, in that order; junction bases with no gene match: 9. This CDR3 comprises 16 residues. This CDR3 reads CASSPPGGAGTDTQYF. The CDR3 DNA sequence: TGTGCCAGCAGCCCCCCAGGGGGAGCGGGCACAGATACGCAGTATTTT.

V is TRBV27 and J is TRBJ1-2; tentatively, D is TRBD1 (5 bases). This CDR3 has 14 amino acids. Trimming left V 6 bases short and J 1 base short, with 12 bases between. Per the germline V gene, CDR1 is MNHEY and CDR2 is SMNVEV (reference sequence). The DNA for the CDR3 is TGTGCCAGCAGGACGCTCAGGGATAACTATGGCTACACCTTC. Amino acids: CASRTLRDNYGYTF.

The chain links TRBV5-1 to TRBJ1-6, with 7 bases aligning to TRBD1. Germline V lookup: CDR1 SGHRS, CDR2 YFSETQ. The trim removed 0 bases at V and 9 bases at J, leaving 6 bases unmatched. CDR3 length equals 15 residues. The chain's CDR3 is CASSLGDRDISPLHF. The DNA of the CDR3 is TGCGCCAGCAGCTTGGGAGACAGGGATATTTCACCCCTCCACTTT.

The chain employs TRBV5-4 and TRBJ1-3, with D perhaps matching TRBD1 (6 bases). Germline CDR1 and CDR2: SGHNT and YYREEE (reference sequence). With 0 bases removed from V and 0 bases from J, the gap between germline ends came to 13 bases. CDR3 length: 17 amino acids. This chain's CDR3 is CASSLAGGRGSGNTIYF. As DNA, the CDR3 is TGTGCCAGCAGCTTGGCCGGCGGCAGGGGCTCTGGAAACACCATATATTTT.

This sequence joins TRBV4-3 and TRBJ2-1, with 13 nucleotides matching TRBD2. This CDR3 is built from 16 residues. The V and J ends lost 0 bases and 9 bases, in that order; junction bases with no gene match: 5. The V gene's germline CDR1 is LGHNA and CDR2 YSLEER. CDR3 protein: CASSQDLLAGGVEQFF. The CDR3 nucleotides read TGCGCCAGCAGCCAAGATCTACTAGCGGGAGGGGTTGAGCAGTTCTTC.

The chain employs TRBV27 and TRBJ2-7; D tentatively reads TRBD1 or TRBD2 (5 bases each). Per the germline V gene, CDR1 is MNHEY and CDR2 is SMNVEV (reference sequence). Trimming took off 3 bases at V and 1 base at J, with 10 bases between the two ends. The CDR3 spans 14 residues. CDR3 nucleotides: TGTGCCAGCAGTTTCCGGGACGGATCCTACGAGCAGTACTTC. As protein: CASSFRDGSYEQYF.

J is TRBJ2-5 and V is TRBV30; the match to TRBD1 covers 7 bases. TRBJ2-7 explains the end of the DNA better; the J call may be wrong. The CDR3 contains 15 residues. Germline CDR1 GTSNPN, CDR2 SVGIG (reference sequence). CDR3: CAWSNPGTVSYEQYF. The CDR3 bases are TGTGCCTGGAGCAACCCCGGGACAGTGTCCTACGAGCAGTACTTC.

The chain is built from TRBV7-9 and TRBJ2-1, with D possibly called TRBD1 or TRBD2 (5 bases each). V gave up 2 bases and J gave up 5 bases, with 13 bases separating them. This CDR3 comprises 15 residues. Germline V gives CDR1 SEHNR, CDR2 FQNEAQ (reference sequence). The CDR3 spells CASSLLSRGHNEQFF. The CDR3, as DNA: TGTGCCAGCAGCTTATTGTCTAGGGGACACAATGAGCAGTTCTTC.

V and J are TRBV16 and TRBJ2-1, with D perhaps being TRBD1 or TRBD2 (5 bases each). Trimming stripped 4 bases from V and 1 base from J, with 20 bases between. The germline gives CDR1 KGHSY, CDR2 FQNENV. The CDR3 contains 18 residues. The CDR3, as DNA: TGTGCCAGCAGCCCTAGGCTCGGGGCGACTCGATCCTACAATGAGCAGTTCTTC. Its translation: CASSPRLGATRSYNEQFF. The full variable domain, in which reference TRBV16 and TRBJ2-1 provide the parts outside the CDR3, is GEEVAQTPKHLVRGEGQKAKLYCAPIKGHSYVFWYQQVLKNEFKFLISFQNENVFDETGMPKERFSAKCLPNSPCSLEIQATKLEDSAVYFCASSPRLGATRSYNEQFFGPGTRLTVL.

The V call is TRBV2, the J call TRBJ2-1; TRBD2 might be the D (6 bases). The CDR3 is 15 residues long. Germline V gives CDR1 SNHLY, CDR2 FYNNEI. The V end lost 8 bases, the J end lost 9 bases, and 23 bases lay between the germline ends. The DNA for the CDR3 is TGTGCCAGCGCCCCTGGGGGGACGTCAATGGGTGAGCAGTTCTTC. Protein product: CASAPGGTSMGEQFF.

This clone was seen a few times. The rearrangement links TRBV5-4 to TRBJ2-7; D may correspond to TRBD1 or TRBD2 (6 bases each). From germline, CDR1 is SGHNT and CDR2 YYREEE (reference sequence). This CDR3 spans 15 amino acids. The V gene lost 0 bases and the J gene lost 9 bases, with 19 bases spanning the gap. The CDR3 nucleotides read TGTGCCAGCAGCTTGGTCGGAGGGGGAGGTGCGGGGCAGTACTTC. This encodes CASSLVGGGGAGQYF.

The chain employs TRBV12-5 and TRBJ1-3, with TRBD1 identical over 9 bases. The CDR3 extends over 17 amino acids. Germline assignment: CDR1 LGHNT and CDR2 FRNRAP. After removal of 4 bases from V and 0 bases from J, the junction contained 7 bases not matched to a gene. The CDR3 protein is CASGSPTDRGSGNTIYF. The DNA for the CDR3 is TGTGCTAGTGGTTCCCCCACGGACAGGGGCTCTGGAAACACCATATATTTT.

V usage is TRBV7-9 and J usage is TRBJ1-1; D perhaps matches TRBD1 (5 bases). CDR1 SEHNR and CDR2 FQNEAQ come from the germline V gene (reference sequence). This CDR3 is 13 amino acids long. Trimming took 3 bases from V and 2 from J, leaving 7 bases between them. The CDR3 DNA is TGTGCCAGCAGCTTGACAGTCAACACTGAAGCTTTCTTT. It codes for CASSLTVNTEAFF.

This clone was observed a handful of times. V usage is TRBV29-1 and J usage is TRBJ1-5, with 10 bases lining up with TRBD1. The CDR3 extends over 13 amino acids. V lost 6 bases and J lost 6; bases outside the gene matches: 5. Per germline, CDR1 SQVTM and CDR2 ANQGSEA. CDR3 sequence: CSVRRDRGQPQHF. CDR3 coding DNA: TGCAGCGTCAGGAGGGACAGGGGTCAGCCCCAGCATTTT.

This clone was counted only a few times. The V gene is TRBV5-3, the J gene TRBJ2-6; D is ambiguous. TRBV5-3 is marked as an open reading frame, function uncertain. V dropped 1 base and J dropped 0 bases, with 17 bases sitting between them. The CDR3 consists of 19 residues. This CDR3 is CARSLPKTLPVSGANVLTF. The CDR3 DNA reads as TGTGCCAGAAGCTTGCCAAAGACCCTACCCGTCTCTGGGGCCAACGTCCTGACTTTC.